The 28 T cell receptor beta chains presented below share a single source sample, sequenced in a study of patients and donors after allogeneic stem cell transplantation. Each CDR3 protein gets one entry after TCRdb re-called the RT-PCR reads with MiXCR. The data show 190,000 or so distinct CDR3 sequences, 41% seen once. The sample taken for sequencing was blood, either unsorted or a sorted T cell fraction (not recorded which). These TCRs come from a human donor who was either an allogeneic HSCT recipient or a stem cell or donor lymphocyte infusion donor (not recorded which). It is not recorded whose cells these are; they may come from a transplant donor.

The V and J genes are TRBV9 and TRBJ2-7; D may be TRBD1 (5 bases). Germline CDR1 SGDLS, CDR2 YYNGEE. Trimming took off 3 bases at V and 2 bases at J, with 15 bases between the two ends. The CDR3 runs to 15 residues. The CDR3 here is CASSALEDIAYEQYF. The CDR3 nucleotides read TGTGCCAGCAGCGCCCTCGAGGACATAGCCTACGAGCAGTACTTC.

This chain links TRBV28 with TRBJ2-7; TRBD1 is a possible D gene (5 bases). V was clipped by 2 bases and J by 0 bases, with 14 bases between them. CDR1 and CDR2 (germline): MDHEN, SYDVKM. CDR3 length: 16 amino acids. CDR3 in amino acids: CASSLTRTSPSYEQYF. Here the CDR3 DNA reads TGTGCCAGCAGTTTAACTCGGACATCGCCCTCCTACGAGCAGTACTTC.

In this sample, this clonotype turned up a few times. CDR3 loop: CATGGPMNTEAFF. The CDR3 bases are TGTGCCACCGGGGGGCCCATGAACACTGAAGCTTTCTTT. This chain links TRBV7-9 with TRBJ1-1; a possible D gene is TRBD1 (6 bases). From germline, CDR1 is SEHNR and CDR2 FQNEAQ (reference sequence). Trimming cost V 10 bases and J 0 bases, with 12 bases left between them. This CDR3 comprises 13 residues. Drawing the rest from reference TRBV7-9 and TRBJ1-1, the complete variable domain is DTGVSQNPRHKITKRGQNVTFRCDPISEHNRLYWYRQTLGQGPEFLTYFQNEAQLEKSRLLSDRFSAERPKGSFSTLEIQRTEQGDSAMYLCATGGPMNTEAFFGQGTRLTVV.

This clonotype was counted between two and nine times. The chain recombines TRBV6-2 or TRBV6-3 with TRBJ1-1, with D possibly matching TRBD1 (5 bases). V gave up 0 bases and J gave up 5 bases, with 16 bases separating them. The germline V gene encodes CDR1 MNHEY and CDR2 SVGEGT. The CDR3 extends over 16 amino acids. In nucleotides, the CDR3 is TGTGCCAGCAGTTACTCTGGGAATCGGGGGAAGACTGAAGCTTTCTTT. Its protein is CASSYSGNRGKTEAFF.

This clonotype was detected only once. The rearrangement uses TRBV5-1 and TRBJ2-3; the match to TRBD2 covers 9 bases. CDR3 length: 17 residues. Germline V gene sequence: CDR1 SGHRS, CDR2 YFSETQ. V lost 0 bases to trimming and J lost 4 bases; unmatched junction nucleotides: 9. The CDR3 is CASSLDGSGSSSDTQYF. CDR3 coding DNA: TGCGCCAGCAGCTTGGATGGTAGCGGGAGTAGTTCAGATACGCAGTATTTT.

The V call is TRBV4-1, the J call TRBJ2-7; D might be TRBD1 or TRBD2, each matching 5 bases. The V end lost 3 bases, the J end lost 2 bases, and 14 bases lay between the germline ends. Per germline, CDR1 MGHRA and CDR2 YSYEKL. This CDR3 comprises 15 residues. CDR3 DNA: TGCGCCAGCAGCCAGCAGACGGGACGCACCTACGAGCAGTACTTC. Amino acids: CASSQQTGRTYEQYF.

The chain carries TRBV11-2 and TRBJ2-3; 11 bases agree with TRBD2. The CDR3 runs to 16 residues. From germline, CDR1 is SGHAT and CDR2 FQNNGV. After removal of 4 bases from V and 4 bases from J, the junction contained 7 bases not matched to a gene. The CDR3 spells CASSSLAGVTADTQYF. In DNA, the CDR3 is TGTGCCAGCAGCTCACTAGCGGGAGTGACAGCAGATACGCAGTATTTT.

This clonotype came up a few times. This sequence joins TRBV20-1 and TRBJ1-2; D gene uncertain. This CDR3 region has 13 residues. V dropped 1 base and J dropped 0 bases, with 6 bases sitting between them. Germline CDR1 DFQATT, CDR2 SNEGSKA (reference sequence). CDR3 nucleotides: TGCAGTGCTAGAGGCTCAGCTAACTATGGCTACACCTTC. Protein: CSARGSANYGYTF.

The V call is TRBV18, the J call TRBJ1-1; D call uncertain. This CDR3 has 14 residues. CDR1 and CDR2 (germline): KGHSH, LQKENI. V lost 2 bases, J lost 6 bases, and 13 bases lay in between. The CDR3 is CASSPEPFVAEAFF. CDR3 DNA sequence: TGTGCCAGCTCACCAGAGCCTTTTGTAGCTGAAGCTTTCTTT. The full variable domain, in which reference TRBV18 and TRBJ1-1 provide the parts outside the CDR3, is NAGVMQNPRHLVRRRGQEARLRCSPMKGHSHVYWYRQLPEEGLKFMVYLQKENIIDESGMPKERFSAEFPKEGPSILRIQQVVRGDSAAYFCASSPEPFVAEAFFGQGTRLTVV.

The V gene is TRBV6-5, the J gene TRBJ1-6; D not resolved. V lost 1 base to trimming and J lost 0 bases, with 7 bases between them. The CDR3 covers 16 residues. From germline, CDR1 is MNHEY and CDR2 SVGAGI. The CDR3 spells CASSYYSDSYNSPLHF. The DNA for the CDR3 is TGTGCCAGCAGTTACTATTCCGACTCCTATAATTCACCCCTCCACTTT.

The chain combines TRBV3-1 with TRBJ2-3; D uncertain. V was shortened by 0 bases and J by 5 bases, with 6 bases between the two germline ends. Germline V gene lookup returns CDR1 LGHDT and CDR2 YNNKEL (reference sequence). The CDR3 totals 13 residues. The CDR3 is CASSQDSEDTQYF. CDR3 in DNA: TGTGCCAGCAGCCAAGATTCCGAAGATACGCAGTATTTT.

The chain links TRBV6-5 to TRBJ1-1; no firm D call. V lost 2 bases and J 4 bases, leaving 11 bases between the germline ends. CDR3 length: 14 amino acids. Germline V gene lookup returns CDR1 MNHEY and CDR2 SVGAGI. CDR3 DNA: TGTGCCAGCAGTTACGGGAGGTCCGGCACTGAAGCTTTCTTT. It yields the protein CASSYGRSGTEAFF.

The chain combines TRBV7-9 with TRBJ2-3; TRBD2 matches 8 bases. Germline V gives CDR1 SEHNR, CDR2 FQNEAQ (reference sequence). With V trimmed by 1 base and J by 0 bases, 9 bases remained unmatched. This CDR3 contains 18 residues. CDR3 in amino acids: CASSLGVAGLGSTDTQYF. The CDR3, as DNA: TGTGCCAGCAGCTTAGGGGTAGCGGGACTAGGAAGCACAGATACGCAGTATTTT.

The chain is built from TRBV9 and TRBJ1-2; no definite D call. This CDR3 spans 14 amino acids. With 2 bases removed from V and 2 bases from J, the gap between germline ends came to 10 bases. CDR1 and CDR2 from the germline V gene are SGDLS and YYNGEE. DNA for the CDR3: TGTGCCAGCAGCGTGGAATTGGGGAACTATGGCTACACCTTC. Protein: CASSVELGNYGYTF.

As concerns this clonotype: At one of its ends the junction is not consistent with the germline gene, which may arise from a read error. The chain employs TRBV5-1 and TRBJ1-6, with D maybe TRBD1 (6 bases). This CDR3 comprises 14 residues. Germline CDR1 SGHRS, CDR2 YFSETQ. The CDR3 reads CAGSPSTGESPLHF. For the CDR3, the DNA is TGCGCCGGCAGCCCCTCGACAGGAGAATCACCCCTCCACTTT.

The chain links TRBV6-2 or TRBV6-3 to TRBJ2-7; TRBD2 agrees at 10 bases. V trimming: 2 bases; J trimming: 6 bases; junction bases outside the gene matches: 7. The CDR3 covers 15 residues. Germline V gene sequence: CDR1 MNHEY, CDR2 SVGEGT. The CDR3 here is CASSYGLAGVTEQYF. The DNA for the CDR3 is TGTGCCAGCAGTTACGGGCTAGCGGGAGTAACCGAGCAGTACTTC.

This clonotype showed up just a few times. The chain combines TRBV6-2 or TRBV6-3 with TRBJ1-1; D is ambiguous. This CDR3 region has 13 residues. V was clipped by 2 bases and J by 1 base, with 5 bases between them. Germline values: CDR1 MNHEY, CDR2 SVGEGT. The CDR3 region is CASSYLGNTEAFF. The DNA of the CDR3 is TGTGCCAGCAGTTACCTGGGGAACACTGAAGCTTTCTTT.

V and J are TRBV10-3 and TRBJ2-1; possible D gene TRBD2, 6 bases. Germline loops: CDR1 ENHRY, CDR2 SYGVKD. V lost 8 bases and J 3 bases, leaving 8 bases between the germline ends. The CDR3 has 12 residues. CDR3 nucleotide sequence: TGTGCCATCCGGGGGAGCTACAATGAGCAGTTCTTC. It codes for CAIRGSYNEQFF.

Note on this clonotype: One junction end disagrees with the germline gene, perhaps due to a read error. The chain couples TRBV20-1 to TRBJ1-1; 9 bases are shared with TRBD1. The CDR3 is 11 residues long. Germline V gene data show CDR1 as DFQATT and CDR2 as SNEGSKA (reference sequence). The CDR3 region has the DNA TGCAGTGCTATCTACCTCTGGACAGGGGCCTTT. This translates into CSAIYLWTGAF.

The chain combines TRBV30 with TRBJ2-1; D is possibly TRBD2 (6 bases). V was pared by 7 bases and J by 7 bases, with 14 bases between. Germline V lookup: CDR1 GTSNPN, CDR2 SVGIG (reference sequence). This CDR3 region has 12 residues. CDR3 nucleotide sequence: TGTGCCTTACGGAGGGCCATAAATGAGCAGTTCTTC. This codes for CALRRAINEQFF. Drawing the rest from reference TRBV30 and TRBJ2-1, the complete variable domain is SQTIHQWPATLVQPVGSPLSLECTVEGTSNPNLYWYRQAAGRGLQLLFYSVGIGQISSEVPQNLSASRPQDRQFILSSKKLLLSDSGFYLCALRRAINEQFFGPGTRLTVL.

The V and J genes are TRBV5-5 and TRBJ2-1; TRBD2 aligns across 10 bases. Germline V gives CDR1 SGHKS, CDR2 YYEKEE (reference sequence). The CDR3 spans 15 residues. Trimming cost V 4 bases and J 7 bases; bases outside gene matches: 8. CDR3 sequence: CASSPLAGRNNEQFF. In DNA, the CDR3 is TGTGCCAGCAGCCCACTAGCGGGAAGGAATAATGAGCAGTTCTTC.

The chain carries TRBV7-9 and TRBJ2-7; unclear D gene. CDR3 length: 14 residues. Trimming took 4 bases from V and 7 from J, leaving 17 bases between them. Germline V gene sequence: CDR1 SEHNR, CDR2 FQNEAQ (reference sequence). The CDR3 nucleotides are TGTGCCAGCAGCTCCCGACAAGCTAACTCGGAGCAGTACTTC. This gives the protein CASSSRQANSEQYF.

This clonotype was detected only a few times. This sequence joins TRBV5-1 and TRBJ2-5; TRBD1 matches at 10 bases. J gave up 5 bases and V 4 bases, and 5 bases lay outside the gene matches. CDR3 length: 14 residues. Germline V gene lookup returns CDR1 SGHRS and CDR2 YFSETQ. The CDR3 DNA reads as TGCGCCAGCAGCAAGACAGGGGGCGGTGAGACCCAGTACTTC. It translates to CASSKTGGGETQYF.

The chain has TRBV20-1 and TRBJ1-3, with D possibly TRBD1 on 5 matching bases. The CDR3 contains 13 residues. Trimming cost V 7 bases and J 2 bases, with 12 bases left between them. Germline V CDR1 and CDR2: DFQATT, SNEGSKA (reference sequence). This CDR3 is CSVQSGAGNTIYF. CDR3 nucleotide sequence: TGCAGTGTTCAGTCGGGGGCTGGAAACACCATATATTTT.

This rearrangement joins TRBV7-3 to TRBJ2-2; 9 positions match TRBD2. The CDR3 consists of 18 residues. J gave up 1 base and V 6 bases, and 12 bases lay outside the gene matches. CDR1 is SGHTA and CDR2 is FQGTGA in the germline V gene. The CDR3 is CASSSTSGIPLNTGELFF. CDR3 DNA sequence: TGTGCCAGCAGTTCGACTAGCGGTATACCTTTGAACACCGGGGAGCTGTTTTTT.

V and J are TRBV4-2 and TRBJ2-1; TRBD1 aligns across 11 bases. Losses at the gene ends were 4 bases for V and 7 bases for J; bases not matched to a gene: 6. CDR3 length: 15 amino acids. Germline CDR1 and CDR2: LGHNA and YNFKEQ. The CDR3 region has the DNA TGTGCCAGCAGCCCTCCCGGGACAGGGGGAAATGAGCAGTTCTTC. Its protein product is CASSPPGTGGNEQFF.

The gene calls are TRBV12-3 or TRBV12-4 and TRBJ2-1, with D perhaps matching TRBD2 (5 bases). Trimming cost V 1 base and J 7 bases, with 14 bases left between them. The CDR3 is made up of 15 amino acids. CDR3 nucleotides: TGTGCCAGCAGTTTAGGTACACTAGTGGGAAATGAGCAGTTCTTC. This translates into CASSLGTLVGNEQFF.

CDR3 amino acids: CASSSGLAGASYEQYF. In nucleotides, the CDR3 is TGTGCCAGCAGTTCGGGACTAGCGGGAGCCTCCTACGAGCAGTACTTC. The chain is built from TRBV27 and TRBJ2-7, with 14 bases matching TRBD2. The germline V gene has CDR1 MNHEY and CDR2 SMNVEV (reference sequence). The trim removed 4 bases at V and 0 bases at J, leaving 2 bases unmatched. This CDR3 region has 16 residues.